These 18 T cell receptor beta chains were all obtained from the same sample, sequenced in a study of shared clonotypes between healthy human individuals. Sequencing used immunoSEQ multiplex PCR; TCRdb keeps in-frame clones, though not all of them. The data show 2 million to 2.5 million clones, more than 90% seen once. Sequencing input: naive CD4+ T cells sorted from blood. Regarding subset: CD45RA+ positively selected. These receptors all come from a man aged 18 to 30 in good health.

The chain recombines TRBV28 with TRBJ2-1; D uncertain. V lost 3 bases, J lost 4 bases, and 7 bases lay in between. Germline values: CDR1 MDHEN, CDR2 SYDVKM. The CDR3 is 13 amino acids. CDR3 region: CASSFRIYNEQFF. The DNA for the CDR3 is TGTGCCAGCAGTTTCCGGATTTACAATGAGCAGTTCTTC. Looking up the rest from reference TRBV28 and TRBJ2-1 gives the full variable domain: DVKVTQSSRYLVKRTGEKVFLECVQDMDHENMFWYRQDPGLGLRLIYFSYDVKMKEKGDIPEGYSVSREKKERFSLILESASTNQTSMYLCASSFRIYNEQFFGPGTRLTVL.

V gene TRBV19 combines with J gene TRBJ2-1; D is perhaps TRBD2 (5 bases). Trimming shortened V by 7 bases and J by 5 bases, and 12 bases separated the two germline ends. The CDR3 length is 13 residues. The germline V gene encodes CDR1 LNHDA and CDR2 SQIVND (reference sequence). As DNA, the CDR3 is TGTGCCAGTATGCGGGCCAATGACAATGAGCAGTTCTTC. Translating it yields CASMRANDNEQFF.

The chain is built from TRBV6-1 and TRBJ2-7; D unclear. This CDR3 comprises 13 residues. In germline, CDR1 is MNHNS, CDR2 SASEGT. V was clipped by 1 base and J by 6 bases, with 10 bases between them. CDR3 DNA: TGTGCCAGCAGTGAAGGTATAAGTCCCGAGCAGTACTTC. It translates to CASSEGISPEQYF.

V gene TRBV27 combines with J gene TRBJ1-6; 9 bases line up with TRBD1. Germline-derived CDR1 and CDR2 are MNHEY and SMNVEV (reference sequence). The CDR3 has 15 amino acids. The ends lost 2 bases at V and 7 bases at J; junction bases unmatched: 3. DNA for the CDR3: TGTGCCAGCAGTTTACCCGGGACAGGGAATTCACCCCTCCACTTT. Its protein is CASSLPGTGNSPLHF.

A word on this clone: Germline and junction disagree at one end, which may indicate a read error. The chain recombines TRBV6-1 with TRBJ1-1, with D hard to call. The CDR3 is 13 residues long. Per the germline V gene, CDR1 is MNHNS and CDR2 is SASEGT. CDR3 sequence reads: CASTERVLTEAFF. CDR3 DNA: TGTGCCAGCACTGAACGGGTCCTCACTGAAGCTTTCTTT.

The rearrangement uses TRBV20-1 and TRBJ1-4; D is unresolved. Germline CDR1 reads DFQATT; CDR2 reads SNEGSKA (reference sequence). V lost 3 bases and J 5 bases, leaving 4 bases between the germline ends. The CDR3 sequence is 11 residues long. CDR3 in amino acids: CSARKNEKLFF. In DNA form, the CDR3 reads TGCAGTGCTAGGAAAAATGAAAAACTGTTTTTT.

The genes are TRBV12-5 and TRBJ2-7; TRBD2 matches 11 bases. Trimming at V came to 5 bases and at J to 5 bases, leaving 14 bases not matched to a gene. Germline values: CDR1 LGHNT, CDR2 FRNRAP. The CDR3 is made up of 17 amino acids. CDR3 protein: CASGTSPGLAVRDEQYF. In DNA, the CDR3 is TGTGCTAGTGGTACCAGCCCGGGACTAGCGGTCCGGGACGAGCAGTACTTC.

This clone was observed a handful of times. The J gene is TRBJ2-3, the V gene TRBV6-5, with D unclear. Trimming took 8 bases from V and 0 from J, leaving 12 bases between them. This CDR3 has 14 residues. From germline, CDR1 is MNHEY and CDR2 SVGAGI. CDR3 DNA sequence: TGTGCCAGCTCGTTTGGGATTAGCACAGATACGCAGTATTTT. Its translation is CASSFGISTDTQYF.

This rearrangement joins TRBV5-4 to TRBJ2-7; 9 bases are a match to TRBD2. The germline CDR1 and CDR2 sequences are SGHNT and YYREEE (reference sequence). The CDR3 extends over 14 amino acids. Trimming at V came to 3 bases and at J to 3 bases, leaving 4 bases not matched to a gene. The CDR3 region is CASSSASGNYEQYF. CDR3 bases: TGTGCCAGCAGCTCAGCTAGCGGGAACTACGAGCAGTACTTC.

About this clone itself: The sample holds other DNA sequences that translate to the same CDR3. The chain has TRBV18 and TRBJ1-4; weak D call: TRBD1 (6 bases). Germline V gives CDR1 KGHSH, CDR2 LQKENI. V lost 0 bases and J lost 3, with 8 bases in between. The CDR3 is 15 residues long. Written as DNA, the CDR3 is TGTGCCAGCTCACCACCGAGGGGGTCTAATGAAAAACTGTTTTTT. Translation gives CASSPPRGSNEKLFF.

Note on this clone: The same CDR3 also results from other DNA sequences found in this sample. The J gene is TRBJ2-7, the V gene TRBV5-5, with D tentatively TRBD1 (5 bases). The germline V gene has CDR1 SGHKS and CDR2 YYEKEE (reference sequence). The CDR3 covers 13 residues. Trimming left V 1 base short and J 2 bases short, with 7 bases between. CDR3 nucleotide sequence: TGTGCCAGCAGCTTGCAGGGTCCCTACGAGCAGTACTTC. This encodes CASSLQGPYEQYF.

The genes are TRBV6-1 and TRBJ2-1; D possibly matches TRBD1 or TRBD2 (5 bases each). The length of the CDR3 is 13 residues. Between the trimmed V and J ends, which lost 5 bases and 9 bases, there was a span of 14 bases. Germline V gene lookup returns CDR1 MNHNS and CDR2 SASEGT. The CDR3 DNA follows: TGTGCCAGCAGTAAAAGGGACGGGGTTGAGCAGTTCTTC. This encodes CASSKRDGVEQFF.

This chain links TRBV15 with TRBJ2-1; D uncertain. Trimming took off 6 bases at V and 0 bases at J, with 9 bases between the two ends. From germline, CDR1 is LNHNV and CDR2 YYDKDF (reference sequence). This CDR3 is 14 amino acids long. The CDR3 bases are TGTGCCACCAGTGTCTCCCGCTCCTACAATGAGCAGTTCTTC. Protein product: CATSVSRSYNEQFF.

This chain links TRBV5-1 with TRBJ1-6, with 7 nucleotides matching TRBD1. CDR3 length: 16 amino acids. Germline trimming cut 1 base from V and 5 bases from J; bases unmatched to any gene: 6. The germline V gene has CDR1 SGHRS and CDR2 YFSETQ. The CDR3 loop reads CASSLQAGGDNSPLHF. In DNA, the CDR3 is TGCGCCAGCAGCTTGCAGGCAGGGGGGGATAATTCACCCCTCCACTTT.

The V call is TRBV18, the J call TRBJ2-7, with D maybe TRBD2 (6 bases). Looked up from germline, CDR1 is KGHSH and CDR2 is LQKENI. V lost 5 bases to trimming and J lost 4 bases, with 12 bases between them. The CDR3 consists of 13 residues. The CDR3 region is CASSEGLNYEQYF. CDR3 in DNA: TGTGCCAGCTCAGAGGGACTGAATTACGAGCAGTACTTC.

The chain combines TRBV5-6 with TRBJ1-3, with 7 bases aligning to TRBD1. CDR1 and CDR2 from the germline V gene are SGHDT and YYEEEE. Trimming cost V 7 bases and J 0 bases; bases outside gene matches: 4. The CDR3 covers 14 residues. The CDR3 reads CASGQVLSGNTIYF. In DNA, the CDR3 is TGTGCCAGCGGACAGGTTCTCTCTGGAAACACCATATATTTT.

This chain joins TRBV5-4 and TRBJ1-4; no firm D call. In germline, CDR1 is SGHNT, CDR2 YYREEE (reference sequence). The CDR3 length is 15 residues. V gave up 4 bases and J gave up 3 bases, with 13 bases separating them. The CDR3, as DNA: TGTGCCAGCAGCAGTACCAGTTTTGCTAATGAAAAACTGTTTTTT. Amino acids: CASSSTSFANEKLFF.

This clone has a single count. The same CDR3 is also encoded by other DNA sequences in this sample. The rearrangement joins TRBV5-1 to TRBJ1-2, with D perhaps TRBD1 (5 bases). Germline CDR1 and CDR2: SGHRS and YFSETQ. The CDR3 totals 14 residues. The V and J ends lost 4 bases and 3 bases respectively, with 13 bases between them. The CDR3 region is CASSPSGVDYGYTF. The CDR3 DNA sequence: TGCGCCAGCAGCCCCTCGGGGGTCGACTATGGCTACACCTTC. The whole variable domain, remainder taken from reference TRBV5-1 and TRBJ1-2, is KAGVTQTPRYLIKTRGQQVTLSCSPISGHRSVSWYQQTPGQGLQFLFEYFSETQRNKGNFPGRFSGRQFSNSRSEMNVSTLELGDSALYLCASSPSGVDYGYTFGSGTRLTVV.